This TCR beta chain was recorded in a study of blood T cell repertoires in COVID-19. Study information: In each case, the material was cDNA or gDNA derived from T cells, B-cell-depleted T cells, or PBMCs.

Per the original data handling: Estimation of nucleated cell counts relied on the amplification of reference gene primers. Libraries were prepared by immunoSEQ multiplex PCR; TCRdb keeps only in-frame clonotypes and omits some of them. That table gives V, J and clone size, and the DNA gave D and trimming. Here the sample spans roughly 97,000 clones, less than 90% being singletons. The CDR3 consists of 12 residues. Germline V gene sequence: CDR1 LGHDT, CDR2 YNNKEL (reference sequence). Losses at the gene ends were 3 bases for V and 12 bases for J; bases not matched to a gene: 8. The TCR comes from a human donor in a cohort sampled during active COVID-19. V is TRBV3-1 (or the pseudogene TRBV3-2) and J is TRBJ2-7, with 7 nucleotides matching TRBD1. The sample comprised peripheral blood. CDR3 in DNA: TGTGCCAGCAGCCATACTAAAGGGGACAGGTACTTC. Translating gives CASSHTKGDRYF.